This T cell receptor (beta chain) was observed in a study of T cells after yellow fever vaccination. Each CDR3 protein is one row after TCRdb ran MiXCR on the 5' RACE reads. The data contain roughly 120,000 distinct CDR3 sequences, roughly 6.7% of them singletons. This clonotype was seen ten or more times. Trimming cost V 0 bases and J 0 bases, with 3 bases left between them. Germline V gives CDR1 SGHAT, CDR2 FQNNGV. The CDR3 length is 15 residues. The source of this sequence is a man younger than 30 who received the YFV17D yellow fever vaccine. The chain is built from TRBV11-2 and TRBJ2-6; D is uncertain. Source: CD4+ T cells sorted from PBMCs, taken approximately 11 days after the first yellow fever vaccination. CDR3 loop: CASSLELSGANVLTF. The CDR3 bases are TGTGCCAGCAGCTTAGAGCTCTCTGGGGCCAACGTCCTGACTTTC.